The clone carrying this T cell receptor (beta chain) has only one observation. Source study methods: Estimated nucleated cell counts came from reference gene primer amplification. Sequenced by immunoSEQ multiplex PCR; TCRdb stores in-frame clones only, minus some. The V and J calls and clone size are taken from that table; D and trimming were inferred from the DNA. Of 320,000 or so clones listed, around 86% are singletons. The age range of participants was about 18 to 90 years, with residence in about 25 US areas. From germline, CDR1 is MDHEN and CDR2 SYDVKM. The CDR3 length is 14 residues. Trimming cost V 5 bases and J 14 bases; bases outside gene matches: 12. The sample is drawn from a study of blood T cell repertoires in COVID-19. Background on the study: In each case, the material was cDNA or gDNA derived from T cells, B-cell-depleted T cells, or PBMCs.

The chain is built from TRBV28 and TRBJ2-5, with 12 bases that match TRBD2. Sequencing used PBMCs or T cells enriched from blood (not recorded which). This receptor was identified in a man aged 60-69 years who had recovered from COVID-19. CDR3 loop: CASSIPLAGGTTYF. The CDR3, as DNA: TGTGCCAGCAGTATCCCACTAGCGGGAGGCACTACCTACTTC.